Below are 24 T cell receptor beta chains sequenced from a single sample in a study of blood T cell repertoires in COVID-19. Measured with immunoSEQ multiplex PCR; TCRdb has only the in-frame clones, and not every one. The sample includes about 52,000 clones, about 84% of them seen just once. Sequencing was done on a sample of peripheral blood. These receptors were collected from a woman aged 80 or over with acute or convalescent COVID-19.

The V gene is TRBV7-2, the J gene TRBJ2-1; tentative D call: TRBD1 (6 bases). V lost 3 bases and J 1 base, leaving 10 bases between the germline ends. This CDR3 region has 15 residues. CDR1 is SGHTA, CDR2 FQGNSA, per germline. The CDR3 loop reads CASSFSGASYNEQFF. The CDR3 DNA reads TGTGCCAGCAGCTTTTCAGGGGCGTCCTACAATGAGCAGTTCTTC.

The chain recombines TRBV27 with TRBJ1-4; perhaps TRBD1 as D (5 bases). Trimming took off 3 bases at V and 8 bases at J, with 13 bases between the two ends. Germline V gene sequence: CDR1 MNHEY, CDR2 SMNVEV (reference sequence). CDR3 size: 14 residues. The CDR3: CASSFASTGEKLFF. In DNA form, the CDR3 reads TGTGCCAGCAGTTTCGCTTCTACAGGCGAAAAACTGTTTTTT.

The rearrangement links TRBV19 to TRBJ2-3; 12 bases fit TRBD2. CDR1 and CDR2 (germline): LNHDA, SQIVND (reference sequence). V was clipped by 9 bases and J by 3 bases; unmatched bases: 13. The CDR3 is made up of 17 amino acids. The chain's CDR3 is CASRTSGTVGRTDTQYF. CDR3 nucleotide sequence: TGTGCCAGCAGGACTAGCGGGACCGTCGGGCGGACAGATACGCAGTATTTT.

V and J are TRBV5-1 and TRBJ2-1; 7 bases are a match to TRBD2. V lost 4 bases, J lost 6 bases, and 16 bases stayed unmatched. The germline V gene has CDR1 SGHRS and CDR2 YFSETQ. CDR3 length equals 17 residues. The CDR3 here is CASSLDSGPYQVNEQFF. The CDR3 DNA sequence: TGCGCCAGCAGCCTCGATAGCGGGCCCTACCAGGTCAATGAGCAGTTCTTC.

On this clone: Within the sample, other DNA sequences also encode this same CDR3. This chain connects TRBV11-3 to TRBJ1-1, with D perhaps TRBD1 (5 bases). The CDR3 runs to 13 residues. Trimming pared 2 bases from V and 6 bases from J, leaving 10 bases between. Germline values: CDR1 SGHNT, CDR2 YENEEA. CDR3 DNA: TGTGCCAGCAGCTTAAACAGGTTGGCTGAAGCTTTCTTT. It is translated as CASSLNRLAEAFF.

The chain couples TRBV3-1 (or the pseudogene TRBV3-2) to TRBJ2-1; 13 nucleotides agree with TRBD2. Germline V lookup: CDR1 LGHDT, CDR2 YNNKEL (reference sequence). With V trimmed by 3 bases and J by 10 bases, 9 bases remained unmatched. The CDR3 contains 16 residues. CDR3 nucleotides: TGTGCCAGCAGCCACCTTACTAGCGGGAGGGCCGGGGAGCAGTTCTTC. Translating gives CASSHLTSGRAGEQFF.

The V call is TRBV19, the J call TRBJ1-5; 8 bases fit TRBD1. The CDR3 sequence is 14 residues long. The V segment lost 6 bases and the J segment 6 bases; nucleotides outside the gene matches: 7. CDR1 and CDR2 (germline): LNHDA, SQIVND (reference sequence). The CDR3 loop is CASREQGESQPQHF. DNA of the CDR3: TGTGCCAGTAGAGAACAGGGGGAGTCTCAGCCCCAGCATTTT.

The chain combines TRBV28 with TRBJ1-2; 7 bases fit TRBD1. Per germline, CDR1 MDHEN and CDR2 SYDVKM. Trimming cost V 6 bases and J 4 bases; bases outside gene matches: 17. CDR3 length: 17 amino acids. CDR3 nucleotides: TGTGCCAGCAGCTCATTAGAGCTTAGGGGGCTCGGCTATGGCTACACCTTC. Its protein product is CASSSLELRGLGYGYTF.

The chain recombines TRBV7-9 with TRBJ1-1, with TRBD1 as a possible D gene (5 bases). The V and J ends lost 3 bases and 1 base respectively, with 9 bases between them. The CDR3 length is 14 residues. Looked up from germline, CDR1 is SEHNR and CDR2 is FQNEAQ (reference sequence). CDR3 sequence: CASSFGTSNTEAFF. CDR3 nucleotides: TGTGCCAGCAGCTTTGGGACTTCGAACACTGAAGCTTTCTTT.

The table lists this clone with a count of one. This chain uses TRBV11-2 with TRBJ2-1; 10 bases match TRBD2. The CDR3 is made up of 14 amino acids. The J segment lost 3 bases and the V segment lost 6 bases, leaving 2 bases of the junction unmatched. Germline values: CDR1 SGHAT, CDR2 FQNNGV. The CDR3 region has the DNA TGTGCCAGCAGTAGCGGGAGGTACTACAATGAGCAGTTCTTC. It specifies CASSSGRYYNEQFF.

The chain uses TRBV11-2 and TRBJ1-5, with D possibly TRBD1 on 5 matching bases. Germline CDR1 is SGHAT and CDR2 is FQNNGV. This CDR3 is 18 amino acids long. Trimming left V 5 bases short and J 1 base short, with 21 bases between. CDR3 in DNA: TGTGCCAGCAGCCCCCGAAGGGGCAGGACGTGGAGCAATCAGCCCCAGCATTTT. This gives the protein CASSPRRGRTWSNQPQHF. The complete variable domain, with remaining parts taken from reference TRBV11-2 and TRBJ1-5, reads EAGVAQSPRYKIIEKRQSVAFWCNPISGHATLYWYQQILGQGPKLLIQFQNNGVVDDSQLPKDRFSAERLKGVDSTLKIQPAKLEDSAVYLCASSPRRGRTWSNQPQHFGDGTRLSIL.

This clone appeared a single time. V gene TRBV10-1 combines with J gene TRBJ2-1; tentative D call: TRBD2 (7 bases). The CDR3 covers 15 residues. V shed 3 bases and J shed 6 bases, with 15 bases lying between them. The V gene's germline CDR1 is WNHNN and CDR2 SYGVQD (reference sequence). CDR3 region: CASSDPQGGSNEQFF. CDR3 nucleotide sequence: TGCGCCAGCAGTGACCCACAGGGAGGGTCCAATGAGCAGTTCTTC.

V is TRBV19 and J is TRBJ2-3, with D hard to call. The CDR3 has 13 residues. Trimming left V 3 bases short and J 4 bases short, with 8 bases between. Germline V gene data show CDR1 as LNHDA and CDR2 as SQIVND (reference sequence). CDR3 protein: CASSIGLSDTQYF. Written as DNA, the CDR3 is TGTGCCAGTAGTATTGGGCTGTCAGATACGCAGTATTTT.

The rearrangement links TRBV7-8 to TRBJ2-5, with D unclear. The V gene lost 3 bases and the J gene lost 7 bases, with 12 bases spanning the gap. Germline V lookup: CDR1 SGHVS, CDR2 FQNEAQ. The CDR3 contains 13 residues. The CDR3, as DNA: TGTGCCAGCAGCTTGGCCCTGCCACGGACCCAGTACTTC. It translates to CASSLALPRTQYF.

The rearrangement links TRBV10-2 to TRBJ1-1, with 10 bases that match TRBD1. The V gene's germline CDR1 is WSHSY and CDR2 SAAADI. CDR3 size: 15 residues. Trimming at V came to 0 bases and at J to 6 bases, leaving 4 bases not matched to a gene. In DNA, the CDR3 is TGCGCCAGCAGTGAGTCGGGGACAGGGGTGGCTGAAGCTTTCTTT. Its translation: CASSESGTGVAEAFF.

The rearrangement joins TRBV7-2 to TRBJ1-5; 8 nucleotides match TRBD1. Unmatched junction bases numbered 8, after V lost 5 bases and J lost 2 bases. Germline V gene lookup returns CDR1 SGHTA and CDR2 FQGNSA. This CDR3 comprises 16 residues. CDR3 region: CASSPGQGKGNQPQHF. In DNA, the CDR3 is TGTGCCAGCAGCCCTGGACAGGGTAAGGGCAATCAGCCCCAGCATTTT.

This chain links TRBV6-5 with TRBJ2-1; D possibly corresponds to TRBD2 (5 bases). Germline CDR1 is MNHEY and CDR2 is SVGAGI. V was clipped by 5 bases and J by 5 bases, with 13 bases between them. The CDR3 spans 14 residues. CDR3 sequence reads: CASSPRGENNEQFF. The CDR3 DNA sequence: TGTGCCAGCAGTCCCCGGGGAGAAAACAATGAGCAGTTCTTC.

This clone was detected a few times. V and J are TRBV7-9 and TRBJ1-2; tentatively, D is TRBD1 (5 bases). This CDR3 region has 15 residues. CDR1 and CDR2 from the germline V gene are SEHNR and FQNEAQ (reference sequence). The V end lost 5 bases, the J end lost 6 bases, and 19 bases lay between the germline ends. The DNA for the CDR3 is TGTGCCAGCAGCCCAATCGGGGAGGACACGGATGGCTACACCTTC. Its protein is CASSPIGEDTDGYTF.

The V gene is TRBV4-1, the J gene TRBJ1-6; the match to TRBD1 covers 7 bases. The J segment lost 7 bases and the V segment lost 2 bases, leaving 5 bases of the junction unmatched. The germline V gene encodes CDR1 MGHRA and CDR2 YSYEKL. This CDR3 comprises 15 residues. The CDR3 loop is CASSQTGERNSPLHF. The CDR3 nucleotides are TGCGCCAGCAGCCAAACAGGGGAACGGAATTCACCCCTCCACTTT.

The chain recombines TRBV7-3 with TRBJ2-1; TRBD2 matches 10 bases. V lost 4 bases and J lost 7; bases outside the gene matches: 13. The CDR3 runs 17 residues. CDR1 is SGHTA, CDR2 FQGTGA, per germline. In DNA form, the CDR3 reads TGTGCCAGCAGCTCAGGGCCCGGGACTAGCGAGCCGAATGAGCAGTTCTTC. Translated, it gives CASSSGPGTSEPNEQFF.

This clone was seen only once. CDR3 loop: CASSLAQTYEQYF. For the CDR3, the DNA is TGTGCCAGCAGCTTAGCGCAGACCTACGAGCAGTACTTC. The chain joins TRBV7-8 to TRBJ2-7; D is undetermined. V gave up 0 bases and J gave up 2 bases, with 5 bases separating them. Per the germline V gene, CDR1 is SGHVS and CDR2 is FQNEAQ. There are 13 residues in the CDR3.

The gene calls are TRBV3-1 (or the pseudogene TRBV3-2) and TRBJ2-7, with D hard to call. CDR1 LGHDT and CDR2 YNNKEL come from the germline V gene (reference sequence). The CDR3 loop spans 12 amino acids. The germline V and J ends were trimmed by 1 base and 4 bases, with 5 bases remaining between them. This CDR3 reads CASSQAQYEQYF. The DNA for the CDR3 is TGTGCCAGCAGCCAAGCCCAATACGAGCAGTACTTC.

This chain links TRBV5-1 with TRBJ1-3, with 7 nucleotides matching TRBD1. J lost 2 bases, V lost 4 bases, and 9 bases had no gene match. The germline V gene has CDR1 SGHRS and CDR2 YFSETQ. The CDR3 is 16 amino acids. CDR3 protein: CASSLTGTAPGNTIYF. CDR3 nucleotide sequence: TGCGCCAGCAGCCTGACCGGGACAGCGCCTGGAAACACCATATATTTT.

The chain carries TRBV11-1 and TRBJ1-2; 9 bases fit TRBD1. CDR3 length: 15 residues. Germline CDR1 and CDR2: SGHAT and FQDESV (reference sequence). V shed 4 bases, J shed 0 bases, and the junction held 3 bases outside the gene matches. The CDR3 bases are TGTGCCAGCAGCTCGCGGACAGGGGCTAACTATGGCTACACCTTC. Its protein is CASSSRTGANYGYTF.